This TCR beta chain was identified in a study of cytomegalovirus exposure and HLA in healthy donors. In the PCR, 60 Vbeta and 13 Jbeta primers were used. Assay used: immunoSEQ multiplex PCR; TCRdb lists only in-frame clones, some missing. This sample has about 120,000 clones, with about 80% found just once. The germline CDR1 and CDR2 sequences are LNHDA and SQIVND (reference sequence). V lost 3 bases to trimming and J lost 2 bases, with 10 bases between them. The CDR3 contains 14 residues. General observations from the study: Most TCR sequences proved rare, with some public TCRs found in many donors.

This clone has just one count. Its target is not known. The origin of this receptor is a male donor in good health and CMV-seronegative. The chain combines TRBV19 with TRBJ1-2, with D maybe TRBD1 (6 bases). Specimen: PBMCs. The CDR3 is CASSILDRNYGYTF. As DNA, the CDR3 is TGTGCCAGTAGTATCCTGGACAGAAACTATGGCTACACCTTC.